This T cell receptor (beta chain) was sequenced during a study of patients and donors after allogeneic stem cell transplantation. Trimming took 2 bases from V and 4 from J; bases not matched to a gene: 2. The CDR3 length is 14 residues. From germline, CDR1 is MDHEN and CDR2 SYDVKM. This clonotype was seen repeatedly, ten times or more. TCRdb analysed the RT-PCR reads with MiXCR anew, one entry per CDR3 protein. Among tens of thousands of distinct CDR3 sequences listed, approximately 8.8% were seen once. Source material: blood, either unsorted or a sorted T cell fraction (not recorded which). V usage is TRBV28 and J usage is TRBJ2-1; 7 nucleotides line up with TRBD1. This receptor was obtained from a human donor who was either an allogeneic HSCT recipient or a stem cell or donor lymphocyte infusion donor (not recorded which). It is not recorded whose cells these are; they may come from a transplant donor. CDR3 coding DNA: TGTGCCAGCAGTTTACACAGGGGTTACAATGAGCAGTTCTTC. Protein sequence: CASSLHRGYNEQFF. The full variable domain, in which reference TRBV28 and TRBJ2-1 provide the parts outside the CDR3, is DVKVTQSSRYLVKRTGEKVFLECVQDMDHENMFWYRQDPGLGLRLIYFSYDVKMKEKGDIPEGYSVSREKKERFSLILESASTNQTSMYLCASSLHRGYNEQFFGPGTRLTVL.